The rows below give T cell receptor beta chains drawn from one sample of a study of shared clonotypes between healthy human individuals. Clones were sequenced by immunoSEQ multiplex PCR, and TCRdb holds only the in-frame ones, with some missing. The sample records over a million clones, roughly 96% being singletons. Specimen: naive CD4+ T cells sorted from blood. These receptors were obtained from a man aged 25-45 years in good health. The CDR3 runs from the conserved cysteine through the conserved F or W. The order of the fields is V gene, J gene, clone size, D gene, CDR3 DNA, CDR3 protein. The D gene is left open where the match is weak. Clone size appears in some rows only: once, few, many, or a class for an expanded clone.

V: TRBV27; J: TRBJ2-3; size: once; D: TRBD2; DNA: TGTGCCAGCAGTTTATGGTCTAGCGGGAGCCCCACAGATACGCAGTATTTT; CDR3: CASSLWSSGSPTDTQYF
V: TRBV29-1; J: TRBJ1-1; size: NA; D: TRBD1; DNA: TGCAGCGCCAAGGCGGGGACAGGGTCCACTGAAGCTTTCTTT; CDR3: CSAKAGTGSTEAFF
V: TRBV7-9; J: TRBJ2-7; size: NA; D: TRBD2; DNA: TGTGCCAGCAGCGTCAAACGAAGCGGGAGCTCCTACGAGCAGTACTTC; CDR3: CASSVKRSGSSYEQYF
V: TRBV5-1; J: TRBJ2-1; size: NA; D: TRBD2; DNA: TGCGCCAGCAGCTTGAGCGGGACTAGCCCCATTTTTGAGCAGTTCTTC; CDR3: CASSLSGTSPIFEQFF
V: TRBV18; J: TRBJ2-5; size: once; D: NA; DNA: TGTGCCAGCTCACCACTTGCGGCCAGCCAGCAAGAGACCCAGTACTTC; CDR3: CASSPLAASQQETQYF
V: TRBV18; J: TRBJ2-3; size: NA; D: TRBD2; DNA: TGTGCCAGCTCGAGGCAACTAGCGGGAAGCACAGATACGCAGTATTTT; CDR3: CASSRQLAGSTDTQYF
V: TRBV29-1; J: TRBJ2-7; size: NA; D: NA; DNA: TGCAGCGTCATGGGGTCCTACGAGCAGTACTTC; CDR3: CSVMGSYEQYF
V: TRBV5-1; J: TRBJ2-7; size: NA; D: TRBD2; DNA: TGCGCCAGCAGCTGGATACTAGCGGGAGGCACGCAGTACTTC; CDR3: CASSWILAGGTQYF
V: TRBV18; J: TRBJ2-1; size: once; D: NA; DNA: TGTGCCAGCTCCGGGGAGGGGGCCACCTACAATGAGCAGTTCTTC; CDR3: CASSGEGATYNEQFF
V: TRBV7-3; J: TRBJ2-5; size: NA; D: NA; DNA: TGTGCCAGCTCCGCAGGGACCCAAGAGACCCAGTACTTC; CDR3: CASSAGTQETQYF
V: TRBV6-5; J: TRBJ1-2; size: NA; D: NA; DNA: TGTGCCAGCAGAGAGGGACTCCATTATGGCTACACCTTC; CDR3: CASREGLHYGYTF
V: TRBV5-1; J: TRBJ2-2; size: NA; D: TRBD2; DNA: TGCGCCAGCAGCTGGCCGGGACTAGCGGGAGGGTCGAACACCGGGGAGCTGTTTTTT; CDR3: CASSWPGLAGGSNTGELFF
V: TRBV20-1; J: TRBJ1-5; size: NA; D: NA; DNA: TGCAGTGCTAAGGGGGATCAGCCCCAGCATTTT; CDR3: CSAKGDQPQHF
V: TRBV6-1; J: TRBJ2-7; size: NA; D: TRBD1; DNA: TGTGCCAGCAGTGAAGAACGGACAGGGGGAAGGTCATACGAGCAGTACTTC; CDR3: CASSEERTGGRSYEQYF
V: TRBV28; J: TRBJ1-2; size: NA; D: NA; DNA: TGTGCCAGCAGTTTATTACCGGGGGCAATCGGTAACTATGGCTACACCTTC; CDR3: CASSLLPGAIGNYGYTF
V: TRBV28; J: TRBJ1-2; size: NA; D: NA; DNA: TGTGCCAGCAGTTCACGTGGGGTGCGTGATGAAACCTTC; CDR3: CASSSRGVRDETF
V: TRBV2; J: TRBJ2-3; size: NA; D: NA; DNA: TGTGCCAGCAGTGTGAGTGAAGATACGCAGTATTTT; CDR3: CASSVSEDTQYF
V: TRBV30; J: TRBJ2-3; size: NA; D: NA; DNA: TGTGCCTGGAGTCTTGGGCGGAGCACAGATACGCAGTATTTT; CDR3: CAWSLGRSTDTQYF
V: TRBV14; J: TRBJ1-4; size: NA; D: TRBD1; DNA: TGTGCCAGCGTCCGGGGACAGGGTGGGGAAAAACTGTTTTTT; CDR3: CASVRGQGGEKLFF
V: TRBV27; J: TRBJ2-2; size: NA; D: TRBD1; DNA: TGTGCCAGCACTCCTCGGAGACAGGGGAGGTACACCGGGGAGCTGTTTTTT; CDR3: CASTPRRQGRYTGELFF
V: TRBV19; J: TRBJ1-5; size: NA; D: NA; DNA: TGTGCCAGTAGTATCCTAGGGGGTTATAGCAATCAGCCCCAGCATTTT; CDR3: CASSILGGYSNQPQHF
V: TRBV5-4; J: TRBJ2-3; size: NA; D: NA; DNA: TGTGCCAGCAGCTTGGTCAGAGCAGATACGCAGTATTTT; CDR3: CASSLVRADTQYF
V: TRBV27; J: TRBJ1-4; size: NA; D: NA; DNA: TGTGCCAGCAGTACCTACGGGGGGGGACGACAACAAAATGAAAAACTGTTTTTT; CDR3: CASSTYGGGRQQNEKLFF
V: TRBV27; J: TRBJ2-6; size: once; D: TRBD1; DNA: TGTGCCAGCAGCCCGGGACAGGGAACAGGGGCCAACGTCCTGACTTTC; CDR3: CASSPGQGTGANVLTF
V: TRBV5-4; J: TRBJ2-1; size: NA; D: NA; DNA: TGTGCCAGTCGAAAACGGGACGTCTACAATGAGCAGTTCTTC; CDR3: CASRKRDVYNEQFF
V: TRBV5-4; J: TRBJ1-1; size: NA; D: NA; DNA: TGTGCCAGCAGCTTGACTATCGGCCAAACTGAAGCTTTCTTT; CDR3: CASSLTIGQTEAFF
V: TRBV11-3; J: TRBJ2-1; size: NA; D: NA; DNA: TGTGCCAGCAGCTTAGATAGTCAGGGCCTCGATGAGCAGTTCTTC; CDR3: CASSLDSQGLDEQFF
V: TRBV2; J: TRBJ2-7; size: NA; D: TRBD2; DNA: TGTGCCAGCATCCGAAATCCTAGCGGGATAACTTACGAGCAGTACTTC; CDR3: CASIRNPSGITYEQYF
V: TRBV7-2; J: TRBJ2-5; size: NA; D: NA; DNA: TGTGCCAGCAGCTTAGCGTACCGGGAGCATCGAGAGACCCAGTACTTC; CDR3: CASSLAYREHRETQYF
V: TRBV14; J: TRBJ2-7; size: NA; D: TRBD2; DNA: TGTGCCAGCAGCCAGGGACTAGCGGGCCCCTACGAGCAGTACTTC; CDR3: CASSQGLAGPYEQYF
V: TRBV6-4; J: TRBJ2-2; size: NA; D: NA; DNA: TGTGCCAGCAGACAGCGAGGGATCGGAGGGACCGGGGAGCTGTTTTTT; CDR3: CASRQRGIGGTGELFF
V: TRBV28; J: TRBJ2-7; size: NA; D: TRBD1; DNA: TGTGCCAGCAGTTTTTCACAGGGGGTATCGTACGAGCAGTACTTC; CDR3: CASSFSQGVSYEQYF
V: TRBV6-5; J: TRBJ1-1; size: NA; D: TRBD1; DNA: TGTGCCAGCAGTTACTTGGGACAGGGAAACACTGAAGCTTTCTTT; CDR3: CASSYLGQGNTEAFF
V: TRBV7-2; J: TRBJ1-3; size: NA; D: NA; DNA: TGTGCCAGCAGCTTCGGTGACTCTGGAAACACCATATATTTT; CDR3: CASSFGDSGNTIYF
V: TRBV20-1; J: TRBJ2-1; size: NA; D: NA; DNA: TGCAGTGCTTCCTTACTCGAGGAGCAGTTCTTC; CDR3: CSASLLEEQFF
V: TRBV7-2; J: TRBJ2-3; size: NA; D: NA; DNA: TGTGCCAGCAGCCCAATGGACTGGAACACAGATACGCAGTATTTT; CDR3: CASSPMDWNTDTQYF
V: TRBV9; J: TRBJ1-2; size: NA; D: NA; DNA: TGTGCCAGCAGCGTAGAGATTTCGACCTTCGGGGACTATGGCTACACCTTC; CDR3: CASSVEISTFGDYGYTF
V: TRBV25-1; J: TRBJ2-7; size: NA; D: TRBD2; DNA: TGTGCCAGCAGTGGGTTAGCGGGACCCTACGAGCAGTACTTC; CDR3: CASSGLAGPYEQYF
V: TRBV6-1; J: TRBJ2-3; size: NA; D: TRBD2; DNA: TGTGCCAGCAGTGAAACGCCACTAGCGGGAGTCACAGATACGCAGTATTTT; CDR3: CASSETPLAGVTDTQYF
V: TRBV18; J: TRBJ1-1; size: NA; D: TRBD1; DNA: TGTGCCAGCTCACCTACGGGACAGGGGAACACTGAAGCTTTCTTT; CDR3: CASSPTGQGNTEAFF